The rows below give T cell receptor beta chains drawn from one sample of a study of blood T cell repertoires in COVID-19. This table comes from immunoSEQ multiplex PCR, and its TCRdb copy is limited to in-frame clones, with some not included. The sample records around 110,000 clones, over 75% being singletons. Input material: peripheral blood. These receptors came from a woman aged 70-85 years with acute or convalescent COVID-19. CDR3s include the opening cysteine and the closing phenylalanine or tryptophan. The order of the fields is V gene, clone size, D gene, J gene, CDR3 protein, CDR3 DNA. D genes are given only for firm matches. Clone size is given for some rows only: seen once, a few or many times, or a class if the clone is expanded.

V gene: TRBV5-4
clone size: -
D gene: -
J gene: TRBJ1-2
CDR3 protein: CASSLEQPYGYTF
CDR3 DNA: TGTGCCAGCAGCTTGGAACAGCCCTATGGCTACACCTTC

V gene: TRBV3-1/TRBV3-2
clone size: -
D gene: -
J gene: TRBJ1-6
CDR3 protein: CASSQAGHAGSPLHF
CDR3 DNA: TGTGCCAGCAGCCAAGCCGGACATGCGGGGTCACCCCTCCACTTT

V gene: TRBV5-5
clone size: -
D gene: TRBD1
J gene: TRBJ1-5
CDR3 protein: CASSLEGGKSQPQHF
CDR3 DNA: TGTGCCAGCAGCTTGGAAGGGGGCAAGAGTCAGCCCCAGCATTTT

V gene: TRBV4-3
clone size: -
D gene: -
J gene: TRBJ1-2
CDR3 protein: CASSQDDGGAGGYTF
CDR3 DNA: TGCGCCAGCAGCCAAGATGATGGGGGCGCAGGCGGCTACACCTTC

V gene: TRBV4-2
clone size: -
D gene: TRBD2
J gene: TRBJ2-3
CDR3 protein: CASSQLRLAGVRITDTQYF
CDR3 DNA: TGTGCCAGCAGCCAACTAAGACTAGCGGGGGTGCGAATCACAGATACGCAGTATTTT

V gene: TRBV2
clone size: -
D gene: -
J gene: TRBJ1-5
CDR3 protein: CASRRRGNSNQPQHF
CDR3 DNA: TGTGCCAGCAGACGCAGGGGAAATAGCAATCAGCCCCAGCATTTT

V gene: TRBV2
clone size: -
D gene: -
J gene: TRBJ1-5
CDR3 protein: CASRRDGGSGNQPQHF
CDR3 DNA: TGTGCCAGCAGGAGGGACGGGGGTAGTGGCAATCAGCCCCAGCATTTT

V gene: TRBV19
clone size: -
D gene: -
J gene: TRBJ1-5
CDR3 protein: CASSYQGSIYNQPQHF
CDR3 DNA: TGTGCCAGTAGTTATCAGGGGTCTATCTACAATCAGCCCCAGCATTTT

V gene: TRBV19
clone size: -
D gene: TRBD1
J gene: TRBJ1-5
CDR3 protein: CASSITGTGNTTSNQPQHF
CDR3 DNA: TGTGCCAGTAGTATTACCGGGACAGGCAACACAACAAGCAATCAGCCCCAGCATTTT

V gene: TRBV19
clone size: -
D gene: -
J gene: TRBJ2-3
CDR3 protein: CASSIGSPGRSTDTQYF
CDR3 DNA: TGTGCCAGTAGTATAGGGTCCCCAGGGAGGAGCACAGATACGCAGTATTTT

V gene: TRBV5-1
clone size: -
D gene: TRBD1
J gene: TRBJ1-2
CDR3 protein: CASSPGQDPNYGYTF
CDR3 DNA: TGCGCCAGCAGCCCCGGACAGGATCCTAACTATGGCTACACCTTC

V gene: TRBV7-9
clone size: once
D gene: TRBD1
J gene: TRBJ1-4
CDR3 protein: CASSLAKSGTGDEKLFF
CDR3 DNA: TGTGCCAGCAGCTTGGCTAAATCCGGGACAGGGGATGAAAAACTGTTTTTT

V gene: TRBV5-1
clone size: -
D gene: TRBD1
J gene: TRBJ1-1
CDR3 protein: CASSLGTGMNTEAFF
CDR3 DNA: TGCGCCAGCAGCTTGGGGACAGGGATGAACACTGAAGCTTTCTTT

V gene: TRBV7-2
clone size: -
D gene: TRBD1
J gene: TRBJ2-7
CDR3 protein: CASSLVGAGGVF
CDR3 DNA: TGTGCCAGCAGCTTAGTCGGGGCAGGGGGCGTCTTC

V gene: TRBV5-4
clone size: many
D gene: TRBD2
J gene: TRBJ2-2
CDR3 protein: CASRLGGDGGELFF
CDR3 DNA: TGTGCCAGCAGACTGGGAGGGGACGGCGGGGAGCTGTTTTTT

V gene: TRBV7-3
clone size: once
D gene: TRBD2
J gene: TRBJ2-5
CDR3 protein: CASSPGGAGGQETQYF
CDR3 DNA: TGTGCCAGCAGCCCCGGGGGAGCGGGGGGGCAAGAGACCCAGTACTTC

V gene: TRBV9
clone size: once
D gene: TRBD1
J gene: TRBJ1-1
CDR3 protein: CASSVHAGGSWNTEAFF
CDR3 DNA: TGTGCCAGCAGCGTACACGCAGGGGGGTCCTGGAACACTGAAGCTTTCTTT

V gene: TRBV30
clone size: -
D gene: -
J gene: TRBJ1-3
CDR3 protein: CAWSVLPVSSPGNTIYF
CDR3 DNA: TGTGCCTGGAGTGTACTCCCTGTGTCAAGCCCTGGAAACACCATATATTTT

V gene: TRBV5-1
clone size: -
D gene: -
J gene: TRBJ2-1
CDR3 protein: CASSTQGLENLGALGEQFF
CDR3 DNA: TGCGCCAGCAGTACGCAGGGGCTAGAAAATCTGGGGGCATTGGGTGAGCAGTTCTTC

V gene: TRBV18
clone size: -
D gene: TRBD2
J gene: TRBJ2-5
CDR3 protein: CASSPQTGLAGESAQYF
CDR3 DNA: TGTGCCAGCTCACCTCAAACCGGACTAGCCGGGGAGTCGGCCCAGTACTTC

V gene: TRBV7-8
clone size: -
D gene: -
J gene: TRBJ1-4
CDR3 protein: CASSLTGATNEKLFF
CDR3 DNA: TGTGCCAGCAGCCTGACGGGGGCAACTAATGAAAAACTGTTTTTT

V gene: TRBV2
clone size: -
D gene: -
J gene: TRBJ1-2
CDR3 protein: CAIPPLDNYGYTF
CDR3 DNA: TGTGCCATCCCCCCCCTAGATAACTATGGCTACACCTTC

V gene: TRBV6-2/TRBV6-3
clone size: -
D gene: TRBD1
J gene: TRBJ2-3
CDR3 protein: CASSYTRGRRLLTTDTQYF
CDR3 DNA: TGTGCCAGCAGTTACACGAGGGGGCGCCGTCTCCTTACCACAGATACGCAGTATTTT

V gene: TRBV11-3
clone size: -
D gene: TRBD1
J gene: TRBJ1-4
CDR3 protein: CASSLTGDEKLFF
CDR3 DNA: TGTGCCAGCAGCTTAACAGGGGATGAAAAACTGTTTTTT